A selection of T cell receptor beta chains follows, all from one sample in a study of T cell repertoires in cytomegalovirus infection. TCRdb ran MiXCR on the reads and lists one entry per CDR3 protein. Of roughly 920,000 distinct CDR3 sequences listed, approximately 33% are singletons. Antigens for these TCRs are unknown. The sample here was cultured CD8+ T cells from PBMCs, taken from culture after CMV antigen stimulation. These receptors were obtained from a human donor in good health (CMV status not recorded). Some clones in this sample may be carry-over from other donors' samples. Both conserved end residues are part of each CDR3. Fields, in order: V gene, clone size, CDR3 length, J gene, D gene, CDR3 DNA, CDR3 protein. The D gene is left open where the match is weak. Rows give clone size only sometimes, using once, few, many, or a class for an expanded clone.

v_gene: TRBV6-1
abundance: few
len: 14
j_gene: TRBJ2-3
d_gene: .
CDR3nt: TGTGCCAGCAGTGCCGGAGGATTCACAGATACGCAGTATTTT
CDR3aa: CASSAGGFTDTQYF

v_gene: TRBV5-6
abundance: few
len: 13
j_gene: TRBJ2-1
d_gene: .
CDR3nt: TGTGCCAGCAGCTTCGAAGGAGTCCATGAGCAGTTCTTC
CDR3aa: CASSFEGVHEQFF

v_gene: TRBV29-1
abundance: once
len: 14
j_gene: TRBJ2-7
d_gene: TRBD1
CDR3nt: TGCAGCGTTGAGGGACAGGGGTTAACCTACGAGCAGTACTTC
CDR3aa: CSVEGQGLTYEQYF

v_gene: TRBV7-9
abundance: .
len: 15
j_gene: TRBJ1-2
d_gene: TRBD1
CDR3nt: TGTGCCAACAGAGCCGGGACAGGGGGTAACTATGGCTACACCTTC
CDR3aa: CANRAGTGGNYGYTF

v_gene: TRBV7-6
abundance: many
len: 16
j_gene: TRBJ2-1
d_gene: TRBD1
CDR3nt: TGTGCCAGCAGCTCCTGGGACAGGGGGCGCGGTAATGAGCAGTTCTTC
CDR3aa: CASSSWDRGRGNEQFF

v_gene: TRBV6-1
abundance: many
len: 15
j_gene: TRBJ1-5
d_gene: .
CDR3nt: TGTGCCAGCAGGCTGGGGAGAGACACTTATCAGCCCCAGCATTTT
CDR3aa: CASRLGRDTYQPQHF

v_gene: TRBV11-2
abundance: .
len: 16
j_gene: TRBJ2-1
d_gene: TRBD2
CDR3nt: TGTGCCAGCAGCTTGCGCGGGGGGGCCCCCTACAATGAGCAGTTCTTC
CDR3aa: CASSLRGGAPYNEQFF

v_gene: TRBV7-2
abundance: .
len: 16
j_gene: TRBJ2-1
d_gene: TRBD2
CDR3nt: TGTGCCAGCAGCTTCCCAACTAGCGGGGGGATCGATGAGCAGTTCTTC
CDR3aa: CASSFPTSGGIDEQFF

v_gene: TRBV5-5
abundance: .
len: 15
j_gene: TRBJ2-5
d_gene: .
CDR3nt: TGTGCCAGCAGCTTGGATAGCAGGGGGGCCGAGACCCAGTACTTC
CDR3aa: CASSLDSRGAETQYF

v_gene: TRBV10-2
abundance: many
len: 13
j_gene: TRBJ1-4
d_gene: .
CDR3nt: TGCGCCAGCAGTGGAACAACTAATGAAAAACTGTTTTTT
CDR3aa: CASSGTTNEKLFF

v_gene: TRBV27
abundance: .
len: 12
j_gene: TRBJ1-3
d_gene: .
CDR3nt: TGTGCCAGTATGGGAACTGGAAACACCATATATTTT
CDR3aa: CASMGTGNTIYF

v_gene: TRBV6-5
abundance: few
len: 15
j_gene: TRBJ2-1
d_gene: .
CDR3nt: TGTGCCAGCAGTCCAGATGAGGGGGGGTACAATGAGCAGTTCTTC
CDR3aa: CASSPDEGGYNEQFF

v_gene: TRBV4-2
abundance: few
len: 13
j_gene: TRBJ2-1
d_gene: .
CDR3nt: TGTGCCAGCAGCCCCAAATTACGGGATGAGCAGTTCTTC
CDR3aa: CASSPKLRDEQFF

v_gene: TRBV3-1
abundance: .
len: 16
j_gene: TRBJ2-3
d_gene: .
CDR3nt: TGTGCCAGCAGCCCGGACGGAAGCTCTAGCACAGATACGCAGTATTTT
CDR3aa: CASSPDGSSSTDTQYF

v_gene: TRBV7-8
abundance: many
len: 16
j_gene: TRBJ1-6
d_gene: TRBD1
CDR3nt: TGTGCCAGCAGCTCATCCGGGACAGCGTATAATTCACCCCTCCACTTT
CDR3aa: CASSSSGTAYNSPLHF

v_gene: TRBV3-1
abundance: .
len: 13
j_gene: TRBJ2-1
d_gene: .
CDR3nt: TGTGCCAGCAGCCTACAGGGTTGGCATGAGCAGTTCTTC
CDR3aa: CASSLQGWHEQFF

v_gene: TRBV7-8
abundance: many
len: 16
j_gene: TRBJ2-1
d_gene: TRBD1
CDR3nt: TGTGCCAGCAGCCCCCTCCGACAGGGGGCCAAGAATGAGCAGTTCTTC
CDR3aa: CASSPLRQGAKNEQFF

v_gene: TRBV2
abundance: once
len: 11
j_gene: TRBJ1-1
d_gene: .
CDR3nt: TGTGCCAGCGATAGGAGGACTGAAGCTTTCTTT
CDR3aa: CASDRRTEAFF

v_gene: TRBV7-6
abundance: many
len: 13
j_gene: TRBJ2-1
d_gene: .
CDR3nt: TGTGCCAGCATGAGGGGGGGGGGCAATGAGCAGTTCTTC
CDR3aa: CASMRGGGNEQFF

v_gene: TRBV7-7
abundance: few
len: 13
j_gene: TRBJ1-5
d_gene: .
CDR3nt: TGTGCTAGCAGCTTAGACGAGGGGCAGCCCCAGCATTTT
CDR3aa: CASSLDEGQPQHF

v_gene: TRBV4-1
abundance: .
len: 14
j_gene: TRBJ2-7
d_gene: .
CDR3nt: TGTACCAGCAGCCAAGTAGGGACAACCTACGAGCAGTACTTC
CDR3aa: CTSSQVGTTYEQYF

v_gene: TRBV25-1
abundance: .
len: 15
j_gene: TRBJ1-5
d_gene: .
CDR3nt: TGTGCCGGCAGCAAGACGGACTCCCTCAATCAGCCCCAGCATTTT
CDR3aa: CAGSKTDSLNQPQHF

v_gene: TRBV20-1
abundance: .
len: 16
j_gene: TRBJ2-7
d_gene: .
CDR3nt: TGCAGTGCTGGAGATTACCTTCAGGGGACCTCCTACGAGCAGTACTTC
CDR3aa: CSAGDYLQGTSYEQYF

v_gene: TRBV7-1
abundance: .
len: 14
j_gene: TRBJ1-3
d_gene: .
CDR3nt: TGTGCCAGCAGCTCAGATGGTGGTGGAAACACCATATATTTT
CDR3aa: CASSSDGGGNTIYF

v_gene: TRBV10-1
abundance: few
len: 14
j_gene: TRBJ2-2
d_gene: .
CDR3nt: TGCGCCAGCAGCCTCAGGACTTCAACCGGGGAGCTGTTTTTT
CDR3aa: CASSLRTSTGELFF

v_gene: TRBV6-2/TRBV6-3
abundance: .
len: 17
j_gene: TRBJ2-7
d_gene: .
CDR3nt: TGTGCCAGCAGTTACTCGAGCGAGATCCAGGGCTCCTACGAGCAGTACTTC
CDR3aa: CASSYSSEIQGSYEQYF

v_gene: TRBV6-5
abundance: many
len: 13
j_gene: TRBJ2-2
d_gene: .
CDR3nt: TGTGCCAGCAGCTACGGGGCGGGCGGGGAGCTGTTTTTT
CDR3aa: CASSYGAGGELFF

v_gene: TRBV23-1
abundance: .
len: 17
j_gene: TRBJ2-5
d_gene: TRBD2
CDR3nt: TGCGCCAGCAGTCAAACCGGGACTAGCTCTAATCGAGAGACCCAGTACTTC
CDR3aa: CASSQTGTSSNRETQYF

v_gene: TRBV6-2/TRBV6-3
abundance: .
len: 14
j_gene: TRBJ2-1
d_gene: .
CDR3nt: TGTGCCAGCAGTTACAACGAGTCCCCAAACGTACGGTTCTTC
CDR3aa: CASSYNESPNVRFF

v_gene: TRBV28
abundance: .
len: 16
j_gene: TRBJ2-1
d_gene: TRBD1
CDR3nt: TGTGCCAGCAGTTCCATCGACAGGGATGACTACAATGAGCAGTTCTTC
CDR3aa: CASSSIDRDDYNEQFF

v_gene: TRBV6-5
abundance: .
len: 15
j_gene: TRBJ2-3
d_gene: .
CDR3nt: TGTGCCAGCAGTTCCAGGGGGGGGTGGATAGATACGCAGTATTTT
CDR3aa: CASSSRGGWIDTQYF

v_gene: TRBV23-1
abundance: many
len: 15
j_gene: TRBJ1-1
d_gene: .
CDR3nt: TGCGCCAGCACCCTTTTTGTGAGGGAGAACACTGAAGCTTTCTTT
CDR3aa: CASTLFVRENTEAFF

v_gene: TRBV27
abundance: few
len: 17
j_gene: TRBJ2-1
d_gene: .
CDR3nt: TGTGCCAGCAGTTTATCCTCGCAGGTCAGCTCCTACAATGAGCAGTTCTTC
CDR3aa: CASSLSSQVSSYNEQFF

v_gene: TRBV9
abundance: .
len: 14
j_gene: TRBJ2-1
d_gene: TRBD2
CDR3nt: TGTGCCAGCAGCGTAAGCGGAGCGGGGGGTGAGCAGTTCTTC
CDR3aa: CASSVSGAGGEQFF